This TCR beta chain is drawn from a study of blood T cell repertoires in COVID-19. On the study more broadly: Both acute and convalescent COVID-19 samples were obtained from the United States, Italy and Spain. PBMCs, B-cell-depleted T cells, or T cells were the source of the cDNA or gDNA that made up the material.

Original data processing: Amplification of reference gene primers provided the estimated nucleated cell counts. Assay: immunoSEQ multiplex PCR; the TCRdb copy retains only in-frame clones and omits some. From that table come the V and J calls and clone size; the DNA was used to work out D and trimming. The sample contains 150,000 to 200,000 clones, around four fifths of which appear only once. Germline V gene sequence: CDR1 LGHDT, CDR2 YNNKEL (reference sequence). The CDR3 is 15 amino acids. The junction had 12 bases not matched to a gene; V was cut back by 4 bases and J by 10 bases. This clonotype was sampled from a woman aged 80 or over with acute or convalescent COVID-19. V gene TRBV3-1 (or the pseudogene TRBV3-2) combines with J gene TRBJ1-4; 7 positions agree with TRBD1. What was sequenced was peripheral blood. CDR3 amino acids: CASSLADRAEGKLFF. The CDR3 bases are TGTGCCAGCAGCCTTGCCGACAGGGCAGAAGGAAAACTGTTTTTT.